This is a list of T cell receptor beta chains from one sample in a study of cytomegalovirus exposure and HLA in healthy donors. Sequencing was performed with immunoSEQ multiplex PCR; in TCRdb, only in-frame clones are kept and a portion is missing. Of under 150,000 clones in the sample, about four fifths were seen once. Sequencing input: PBMCs. The receptors originated from a female donor in good health and CMV-seronegative. Both conserved end residues are part of each CDR3. Fields, in order: clone size, J gene, D gene, V gene, CDR3 DNA, CDR3 protein. The D gene is left open where the match is weak. Size is stated for part of the rows, as once, few or many counts, or as a class when the clone is expanded.

size: few; J: TRBJ1-5; D: .; V: TRBV5-8; DNA: TGTGCCAGCAGCCAGGGGATAGCGCTCGAACAGCCCCAGCATTTT; CDR3: CASSQGIALEQPQHF
size: .; J: TRBJ2-1; D: TRBD2; V: TRBV4-3; DNA: TGCGCCAGCAGCCAAGTTGGAGCGGGGGGGCAGGACAATGAGCAGTTCTTC; CDR3: CASSQVGAGGQDNEQFF
size: few; J: TRBJ1-1; D: .; V: TRBV5-1; DNA: TGCGCCAGCAGCAAAACCCGACAGAGGAACACTGAAGCTTTCTTT; CDR3: CASSKTRQRNTEAFF
size: .; J: TRBJ1-5; D: TRBD1; V: TRBV28; DNA: TGTGCCAGCAGTTTAGCCGGGACAGTGTTTAATCAGCCCCAGCATTTT; CDR3: CASSLAGTVFNQPQHF
size: once; J: TRBJ2-1; D: TRBD2; V: TRBV7-2; DNA: TGTGCCAGCAGCTCCCCTCTGGCGGGAGTAGGGGATGAGCAGTTCTTC; CDR3: CASSSPLAGVGDEQFF
size: .; J: TRBJ1-6; D: TRBD1; V: TRBV7-3; DNA: TGTGCCAGCAGCCGCTCCGGGACAGGGTATTATTCACCCCTCCACTTT; CDR3: CASSRSGTGYYSPLHF
size: .; J: TRBJ2-3; D: TRBD1; V: TRBV5-4; DNA: TGTGCCAGCACCTCGGAGCCGGGACAGGGTCGGGTGGATACGCAGTATTTT; CDR3: CASTSEPGQGRVDTQYF
size: .; J: TRBJ2-1; D: .; V: TRBV19; DNA: TGTGCCAGTAGTTCGGACAGCACCTACAATGAGCAGTTCTTC; CDR3: CASSSDSTYNEQFF
size: .; J: TRBJ1-1; D: .; V: TRBV7-2; DNA: TGTGCCAGCAGCTTAGGGGCAAGAGGGGAAGCTTTCTTT; CDR3: CASSLGARGEAFF
size: few; J: TRBJ2-1; D: TRBD2; V: TRBV5-1; DNA: TGCGCCAGCAGCTCTGGGGAGGGGCTTTACAATGAGCAGTTCTTC; CDR3: CASSSGEGLYNEQFF
size: .; J: TRBJ1-2; D: TRBD1; V: TRBV30; DNA: TGTGCCTGGACGGGACAGGTGGGGAGTGGCTACACCTTC; CDR3: CAWTGQVGSGYTF
size: .; J: TRBJ2-7; D: TRBD1; V: TRBV4-1; DNA: TGCGCCAGCAGCGCCTGGGACAGCCAGGCCTACGAGCAGTACTTC; CDR3: CASSAWDSQAYEQYF
size: .; J: TRBJ2-5; D: TRBD2; V: TRBV6-6; DNA: TGTGCCAGCAGTTACGGCGGGGGGGTTGAGACCCAGTACTTC; CDR3: CASSYGGGVETQYF
size: .; J: TRBJ1-5; D: TRBD1; V: TRBV28; DNA: TGTGCCAGCAGACCAATTGACAGGGGAGCTCAGCCCCAGCATTTT; CDR3: CASRPIDRGAQPQHF
size: .; J: TRBJ1-4; D: .; V: TRBV9; DNA: TGTGCCAGCAGCGCATCAGGGAACCTTAATGAAAAACTGTTTTTT; CDR3: CASSASGNLNEKLFF